This TCR beta chain stems from a study of blood T cells in healthy people across ages (dated by TCRdb to between 2015 and 2016). Turning to the overall study: In model experiments, template switching captured about one uniquely barcoded TCR beta cDNA molecule for every two T cells. The study measured age-related changes in TCR beta repertoire diversity using deep sequencing normalized with unique cDNA molecular identifiers. Four age groups were formed from the donors: young (average approximately 17 years), middle-aged (around 37), aged (under 70) and long-lived (about 80). To avoid experimental bias, donors of different ages were randomly spread across the sequencing lanes. For two donors (one aged 18 to 30 and one aged 80 or older), the study analyzed two additional independent replicas of 1 million unique cDNA reads from the same blood draw. Results the study describes overall, beyond this receptor: Total diversity estimates from one million sequenced T cells were considered lower bounds and underestimates. Since profiling was done on bulk unsorted PBMCs, naive and antigen-experienced compartments could not be conclusively compared. Observed TCR beta diversity per million T cells fell roughly linearly with age, and a significant reduction was already apparent by age about 38. The long-lived group showed more naive CD4+ T cells, fewer expanded clones and increased TCR diversity than the aged group, suggesting age selection. Observed TCR beta diversity correlated strongly with the percentage of naive T cells measured by flow cytometry. Donor CMV infection status was unknown, potentially confounding age-related changes in expanded clonotypes.

Remarks on this clonotype: Its antigen is unknown. The record has no base qualities; no much larger clone is one base away.

The 39 donors, aged about 6 to 100 years, were systemically healthy Caucasian individuals from Russia. Approximately 10 milliliters of peripheral blood were collected from each donor into EDTA-treated Vacutainer tubes. PBMCs were isolated by Ficoll-Paque density-gradient centrifugation, with at least 7 million obtained per sample. Trizol reagent was used to extract total RNA from the PBMCs, yielding at least 5.5 micrograms per sample. Naive CD45RAhigh/CD27high T cell percentages were measured by flow cytometry on a PBMC aliquot from every donor. V loses 5 bases of germline sequence and J loses 7 bases, and the interval between the two ends is 11 bases. The CDR3 runs 12 residues from the cysteine to the phenylalanine. Left in the record is the CDR3 DNA by itself, 36 bases read in frame from the first base. For CDR1 and CDR2, the germline V gene lists SGHTA and FQGTGA. Library method: 5' RACE. Sequenced on an Illumina HiSeq 2500. The second PCR ran for roughly 7 to 12 cycles and used a J-beta primer mix along with a sample-barcoded 5' primer. Each TCR beta cDNA molecule received a unique molecular identifier from a template-switch 5' adaptor carrying 12 random nucleotides. At least 2.5 million CDR3-containing paired-end reads were obtained from each sample. The Mint cDNA synthesis kit, primed by a TRBC-specific oligonucleotide, was used to synthesize first-strand cDNA from all RNA. All cDNA was treated with uracil-DNA glycosylase and then went through a first 18-cycle PCR with the universal primers M1SS and BC2_uni_R. The paper's data handling went like this. For normalization, 1 million high-quality reads were randomly selected from each sample, with every read carrying a distinct molecular identifier. Instead of being binned into consensus sequences, reads that shared molecular identifiers were thrown out. MiTCR, set to a Q25 quality threshold and the strictest error-elimination algorithm, was used for CDR3 identification, clonotype clustering and error correction. Lower-bound total TCR beta diversity was estimated with a nonparametric unseen species model using Euler transformation. TCRdb reprocessing: public reads trimmed at Q25 with fastp, clones called with MiXCR, in-frame beta chains kept. Every entry covers one CDR3 protein and lists the most common genes and DNA from its rows. These V and J calls originate from TCRdb's pipeline instead of the authors' own analysis. Across this sample there are 1.5 million to 2 million distinct CDR3 sequences, with roughly 32% seen only once. The biggest ten clones account for roughly 10% of the sample.

The sequence is built from TRBV7-3 and TRBJ1-1, with TRBD1 perhaps the D gene, on 5 matching bases. This TCR was sampled from a woman in her 30s in good health. The sequenced material came from blood. Read as DNA, the sequence is TGTGCCAGCAGCGCCGGGACGTTTGAAGCTTTCTTT. This codes for CASSAGTFEAFF.